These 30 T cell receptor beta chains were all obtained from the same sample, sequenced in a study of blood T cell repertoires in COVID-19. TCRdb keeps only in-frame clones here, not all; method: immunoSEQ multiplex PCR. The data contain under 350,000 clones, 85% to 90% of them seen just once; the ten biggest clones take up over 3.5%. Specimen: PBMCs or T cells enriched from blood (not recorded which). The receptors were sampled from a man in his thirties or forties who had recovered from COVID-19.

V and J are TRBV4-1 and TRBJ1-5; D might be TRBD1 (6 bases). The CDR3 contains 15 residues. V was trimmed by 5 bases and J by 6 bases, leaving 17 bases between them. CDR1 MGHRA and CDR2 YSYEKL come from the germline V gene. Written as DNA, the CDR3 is TGCGCCAGCAGCAACGTACAGGGACCTCGTCAGCCCCAGCATTTT. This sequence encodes CASSNVQGPRQPQHF.

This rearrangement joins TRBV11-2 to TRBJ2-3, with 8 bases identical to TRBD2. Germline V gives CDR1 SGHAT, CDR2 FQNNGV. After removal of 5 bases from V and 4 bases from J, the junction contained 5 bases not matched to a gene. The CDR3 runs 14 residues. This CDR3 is CASSVGLAADTQYF. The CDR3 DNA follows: TGTGCCAGCAGCGTTGGACTAGCAGCAGATACGCAGTATTTT.

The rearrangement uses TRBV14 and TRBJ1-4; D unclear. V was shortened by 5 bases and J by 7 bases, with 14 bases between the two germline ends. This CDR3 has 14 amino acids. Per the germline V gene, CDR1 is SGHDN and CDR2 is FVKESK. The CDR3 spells CASSANTRSEKLFF. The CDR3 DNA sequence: TGTGCCAGCAGCGCCAACACCCGGAGTGAAAAACTGTTTTTT.

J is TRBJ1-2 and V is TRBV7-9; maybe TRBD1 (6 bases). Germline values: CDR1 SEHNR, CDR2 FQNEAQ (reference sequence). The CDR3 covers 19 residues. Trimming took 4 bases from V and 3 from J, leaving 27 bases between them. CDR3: CASSSPKYRDKEGDYGYTF. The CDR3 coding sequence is TGTGCCAGCAGCTCCCCGAAATACCGGGACAAAGAGGGAGACTATGGCTACACCTTC.

DNA for the CDR3: TGTGCCAGTAGTCCGGCGGGGCGCCGGGCTGGAAACACCATATATTTT. It is translated as CASSPAGRRAGNTIYF. V is TRBV19 and J is TRBJ1-3; a weak D match, TRBD1 (5 bases). Germline lookup yields CDR1 LNHDA and CDR2 SQIVND (reference sequence). V was cut by 5 bases and J by 2 bases, with 16 bases left in between. The length of the CDR3 is 16 residues.

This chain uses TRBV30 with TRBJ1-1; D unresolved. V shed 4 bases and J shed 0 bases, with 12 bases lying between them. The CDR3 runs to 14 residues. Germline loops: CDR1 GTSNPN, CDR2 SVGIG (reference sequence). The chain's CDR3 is CAWTAGFLNTEAFF. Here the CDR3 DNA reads TGTGCCTGGACGGCAGGATTTCTGAACACTGAAGCTTTCTTT. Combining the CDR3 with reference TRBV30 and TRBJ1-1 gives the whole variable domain SQTIHQWPATLVQPVGSPLSLECTVEGTSNPNLYWYRQAAGRGLQLLFYSVGIGQISSEVPQNLSASRPQDRQFILSSKKLLLSDSGFYLCAWTAGFLNTEAFFGQGTRLTVV.

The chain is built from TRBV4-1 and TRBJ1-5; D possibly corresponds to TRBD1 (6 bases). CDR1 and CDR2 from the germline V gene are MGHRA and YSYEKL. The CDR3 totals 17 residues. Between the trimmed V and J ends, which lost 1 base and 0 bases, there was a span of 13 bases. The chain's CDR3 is CASSQVGAKYSNQPQHF. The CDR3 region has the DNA TGCGCCAGCAGCCAAGTGGGGGCCAAGTATAGCAATCAGCCCCAGCATTTT.

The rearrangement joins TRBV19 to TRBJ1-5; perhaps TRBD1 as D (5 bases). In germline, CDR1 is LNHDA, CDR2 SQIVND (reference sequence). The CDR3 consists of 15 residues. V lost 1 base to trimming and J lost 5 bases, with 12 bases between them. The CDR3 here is CASSIGPGSDQPQHF. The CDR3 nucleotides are TGTGCCAGTAGTATAGGTCCAGGGTCGGATCAGCCCCAGCATTTT.

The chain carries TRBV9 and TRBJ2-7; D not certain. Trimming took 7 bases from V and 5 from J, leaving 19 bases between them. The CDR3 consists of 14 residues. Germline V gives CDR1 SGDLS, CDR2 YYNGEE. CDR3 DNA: TGTGCCAGCGCCGAGTCGGGTCCCCCCGACGAGCAGTACTTC. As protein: CASAESGPPDEQYF. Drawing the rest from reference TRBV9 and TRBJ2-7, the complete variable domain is DSGVTQTPKHLITATGQRVTLRCSPRSGDLSVYWYQQSLDQGLQFLIQYYNGEERAKGNILERFSAQQFPDLHSELNLSSLELGDSALYFCASAESGPPDEQYFGPGTRLTVT.

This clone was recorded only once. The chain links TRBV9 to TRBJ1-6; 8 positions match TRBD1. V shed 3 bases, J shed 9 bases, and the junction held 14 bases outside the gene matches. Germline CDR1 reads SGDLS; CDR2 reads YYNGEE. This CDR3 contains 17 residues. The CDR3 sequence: CASSAGTGTSIGSPLHF. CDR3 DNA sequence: TGTGCCAGCAGCGCGGGGACAGGAACCTCTATAGGTTCACCCCTCCACTTT. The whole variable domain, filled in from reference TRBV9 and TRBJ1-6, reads DSGVTQTPKHLITATGQRVTLRCSPRSGDLSVYWYQQSLDQGLQFLIQYYNGEERAKGNILERFSAQQFPDLHSELNLSSLELGDSALYFCASSAGTGTSIGSPLHFGNGTRLTVT.

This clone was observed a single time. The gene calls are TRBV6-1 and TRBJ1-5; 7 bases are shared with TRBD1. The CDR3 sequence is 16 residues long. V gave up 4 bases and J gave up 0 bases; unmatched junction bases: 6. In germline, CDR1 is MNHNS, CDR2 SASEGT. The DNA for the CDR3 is TGTGCCAGCAGTGGGGGACAGCGATATAGCAATCAGCCCCAGCATTTT. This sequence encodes CASSGGQRYSNQPQHF.

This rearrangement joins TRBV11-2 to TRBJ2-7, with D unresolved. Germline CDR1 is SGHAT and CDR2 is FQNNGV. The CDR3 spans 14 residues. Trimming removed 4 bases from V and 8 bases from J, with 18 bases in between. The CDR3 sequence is CASSSLLSPLKQYF. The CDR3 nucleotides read TGTGCCAGCAGCTCTCTACTGTCCCCGCTGAAGCAGTACTTC. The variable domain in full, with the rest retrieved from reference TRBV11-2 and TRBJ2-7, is EAGVAQSPRYKIIEKRQSVAFWCNPISGHATLYWYQQILGQGPKLLIQFQNNGVVDDSQLPKDRFSAERLKGVDSTLKIQPAKLEDSAVYLCASSSLLSPLKQYFGPGTRLTVT.

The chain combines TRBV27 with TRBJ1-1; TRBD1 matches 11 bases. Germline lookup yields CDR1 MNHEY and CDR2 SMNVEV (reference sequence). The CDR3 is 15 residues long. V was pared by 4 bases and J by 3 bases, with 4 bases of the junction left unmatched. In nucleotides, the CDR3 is TGTGCCAGCAGTTCCCGGGACAGGGGGGACACTGAAGCTTTCTTT. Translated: CASSSRDRGDTEAFF.

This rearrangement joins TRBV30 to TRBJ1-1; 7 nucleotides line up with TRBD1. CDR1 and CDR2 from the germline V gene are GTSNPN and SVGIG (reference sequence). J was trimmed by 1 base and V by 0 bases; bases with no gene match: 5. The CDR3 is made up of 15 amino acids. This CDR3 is CAWSVQDRWNTEAFF. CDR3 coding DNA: TGTGCCTGGAGTGTACAGGACAGGTGGAACACTGAAGCTTTCTTT.

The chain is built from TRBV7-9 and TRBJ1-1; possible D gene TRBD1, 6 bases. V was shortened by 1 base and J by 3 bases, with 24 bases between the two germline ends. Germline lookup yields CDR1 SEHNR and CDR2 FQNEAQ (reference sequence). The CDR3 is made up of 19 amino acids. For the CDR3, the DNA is TGTGCCAGCAGCTTAGATCCGGCGCTACGGGGGGCTAGGGACACTGAAGCTTTCTTT. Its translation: CASSLDPALRGARDTEAFF.

CDR3 amino acids: CASIGSREATNEKLFF. CDR3 nucleotides: TGTGCCAGTATCGGGTCCAGGGAAGCAACTAATGAAAAACTGTTTTTT. This rearrangement joins TRBV19 to TRBJ1-4; the D gene is possibly TRBD1 (5 bases). V was cut by 7 bases and J by 0 bases, with 15 bases left in between. The CDR3 spans 16 residues. Germline values: CDR1 LNHDA, CDR2 SQIVND (reference sequence). The whole variable domain, remainder taken from reference TRBV19 and TRBJ1-4, is DGGITQSPKYLFRKEGQNVTLSCEQNLNHDAMYWYRQDPGQGLRLIYYSQIVNDFQKGDIAEGYSVSREKKESFPLTVTSAQKNPTAFYLCASIGSREATNEKLFFGSGTQLSVL.

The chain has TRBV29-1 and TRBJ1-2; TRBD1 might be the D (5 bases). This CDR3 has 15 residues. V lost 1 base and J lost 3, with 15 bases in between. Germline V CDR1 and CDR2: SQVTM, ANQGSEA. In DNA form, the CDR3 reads TGCAGCGTTGAAGGAGGTGGTAGCAGGGACTATGGCTACACCTTC. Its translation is CSVEGGGSRDYGYTF.

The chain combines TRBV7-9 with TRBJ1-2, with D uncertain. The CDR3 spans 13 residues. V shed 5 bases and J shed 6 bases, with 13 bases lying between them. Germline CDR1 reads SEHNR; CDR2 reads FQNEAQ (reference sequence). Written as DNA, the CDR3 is TGTGCCAGCAGCCTTACAGATACAGATGGCTACACCTTC. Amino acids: CASSLTDTDGYTF.

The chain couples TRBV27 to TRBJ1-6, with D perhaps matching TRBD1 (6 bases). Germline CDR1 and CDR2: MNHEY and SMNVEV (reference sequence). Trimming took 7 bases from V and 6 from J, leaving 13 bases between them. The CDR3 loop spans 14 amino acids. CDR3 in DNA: TGTGCCAGCACCCGAGGGACACGTAATTCACCCCTCCACTTT. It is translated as CASTRGTRNSPLHF.

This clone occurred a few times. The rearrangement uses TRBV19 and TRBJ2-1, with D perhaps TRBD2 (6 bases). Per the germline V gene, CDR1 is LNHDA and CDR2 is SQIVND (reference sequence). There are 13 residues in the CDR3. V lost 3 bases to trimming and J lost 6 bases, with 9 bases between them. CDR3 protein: CASSIGGGNEQFF. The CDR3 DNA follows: TGTGCCAGTAGTATTGGGGGAGGCAATGAGCAGTTCTTC.

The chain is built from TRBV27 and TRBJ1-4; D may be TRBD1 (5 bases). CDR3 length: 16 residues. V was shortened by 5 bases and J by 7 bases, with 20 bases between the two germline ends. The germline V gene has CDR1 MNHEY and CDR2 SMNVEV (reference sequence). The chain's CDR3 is CASSLGGGRLGEKLFF. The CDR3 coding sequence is TGTGCCAGCAGTCTGGGGGGGGGTAGGTTAGGTGAAAAACTGTTTTTT.

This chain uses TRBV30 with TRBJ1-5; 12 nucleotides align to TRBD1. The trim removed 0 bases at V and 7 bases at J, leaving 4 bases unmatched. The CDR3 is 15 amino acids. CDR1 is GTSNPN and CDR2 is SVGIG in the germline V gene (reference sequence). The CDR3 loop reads CAWSVLGTGGQPQHF. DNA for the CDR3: TGTGCCTGGAGTGTACTCGGGACAGGGGGCCAGCCCCAGCATTTT.

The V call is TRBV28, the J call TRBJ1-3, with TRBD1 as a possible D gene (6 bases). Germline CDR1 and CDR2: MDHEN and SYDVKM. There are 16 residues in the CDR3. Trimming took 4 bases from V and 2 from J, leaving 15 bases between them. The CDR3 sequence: CASSSLGRGTGNTIYF. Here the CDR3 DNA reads TGTGCCAGCAGTTCACTCGGCAGGGGAACTGGAAACACCATATATTTT.

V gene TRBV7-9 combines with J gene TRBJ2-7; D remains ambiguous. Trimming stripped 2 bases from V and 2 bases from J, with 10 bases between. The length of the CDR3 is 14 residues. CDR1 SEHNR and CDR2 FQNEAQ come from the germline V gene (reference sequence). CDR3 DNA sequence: TGTGCCAGCAGCTTATCGGTCGGAGCCTACGAGCAGTACTTC. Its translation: CASSLSVGAYEQYF.

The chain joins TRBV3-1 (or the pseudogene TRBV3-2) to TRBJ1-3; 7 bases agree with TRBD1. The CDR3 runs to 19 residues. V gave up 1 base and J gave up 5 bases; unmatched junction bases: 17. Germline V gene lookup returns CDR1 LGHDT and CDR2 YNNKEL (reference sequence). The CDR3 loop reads CASSQAISLGQPNRNTIYF. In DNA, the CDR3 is TGTGCCAGCAGCCAAGCTATTTCTCTGGGACAGCCGAATAGAAACACCATATATTTT.

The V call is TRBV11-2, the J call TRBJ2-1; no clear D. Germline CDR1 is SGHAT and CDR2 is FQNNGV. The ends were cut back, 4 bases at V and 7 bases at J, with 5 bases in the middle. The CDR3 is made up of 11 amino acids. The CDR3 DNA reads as TGTGCCAGCAGCTCCCGTAATGAGCAGTTCTTC. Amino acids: CASSSRNEQFF.

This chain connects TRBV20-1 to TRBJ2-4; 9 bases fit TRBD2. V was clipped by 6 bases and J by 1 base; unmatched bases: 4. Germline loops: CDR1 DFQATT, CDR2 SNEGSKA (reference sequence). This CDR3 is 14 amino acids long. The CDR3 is CSASSGSAKNIQYF. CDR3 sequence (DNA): TGCAGTGCCAGTAGCGGGAGTGCCAAAAACATTCAGTACTTC.

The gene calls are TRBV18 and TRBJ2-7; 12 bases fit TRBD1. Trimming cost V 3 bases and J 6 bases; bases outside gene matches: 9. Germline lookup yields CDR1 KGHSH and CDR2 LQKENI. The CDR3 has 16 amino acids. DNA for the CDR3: TGTGCCAGCTCACCTTCCCCCGGGACAGGGGGCCGCGAGCAGTACTTC. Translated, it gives CASSPSPGTGGREQYF.

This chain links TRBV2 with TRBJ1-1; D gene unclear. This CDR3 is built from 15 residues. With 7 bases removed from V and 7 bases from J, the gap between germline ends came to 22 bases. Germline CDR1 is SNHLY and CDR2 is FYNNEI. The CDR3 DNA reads TGTGCCAGCACGGGAATAGACAACCTAGTGAGTGAAGCTTTCTTT. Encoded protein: CASTGIDNLVSEAFF.

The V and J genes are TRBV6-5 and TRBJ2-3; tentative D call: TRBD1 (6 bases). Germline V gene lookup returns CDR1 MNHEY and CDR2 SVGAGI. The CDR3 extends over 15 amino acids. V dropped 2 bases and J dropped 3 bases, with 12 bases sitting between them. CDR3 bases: TGTGCCAGCAGTTACCTTACAGGGTCGACAGATACGCAGTATTTT. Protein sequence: CASSYLTGSTDTQYF.